This TCR beta chain was obtained from a study of T cells after yellow fever vaccination. TCRdb reprocessed the 5' RACE reads with MiXCR, giving one entry per CDR3 protein. This table holds some 500,000 distinct CDR3 sequences, 13% found once. V gave up 3 bases and J gave up 3 bases, with 12 bases separating them. Germline CDR1 KGHSH, CDR2 LQKENI. There are 15 residues in the CDR3. The table lists this clonotype with a few counts. Its antigen is undetermined. Whole-study results and caveats: Post-booster repertoires again held most primary-vaccination clones (about 95% CD4, just under 90% CD8).

The sequenced sample was PBMCs, obtained on the day of the yellow fever booster vaccination. The chain has TRBV18 and TRBJ2-1; D is possibly TRBD2 (6 bases). The TCR originated in a man aged 25 to 40 who received the YFV17D yellow fever vaccine. The CDR3 reads CASSPTSTDYNEQFF. The CDR3 bases are TGTGCCAGCTCACCTACTAGCACCGACTACAATGAGCAGTTCTTC.